The clone carrying this TCR beta chain was detected many times. Its antigen remains unknown. The data belong to a study of neurological immune-mediated disorders. Time point noted: longitudinal time-point 2. A blood bank in Maryland, USA, provided the volunteers who served as healthy controls. Unsorted libraries used 2 million PBMCs kept at -80 degrees C. Every sequencing run generated over 180 million TCR-beta sequences from 15-18 subjects. One entry per CDR3 protein results from TCRdb running MiXCR on the 5' RACE reads. The data hold roughly 34,000 distinct CDR3 sequences, with about an eighth observed a single time. General observations from the study: The study found the most TCR clonal expansion in HTLV-1-associated myelopathy and the least in multiple sclerosis, below healthy controls.

V was pared by 6 bases and J by 10 bases, with 16 bases between. Per germline, CDR1 MNHNY and CDR2 SVGAGI (reference sequence). The CDR3 is 13 residues long. This TCR was sampled from a woman aged 40 to 49 in good health. The sample comprised PBMCs. The chain uses TRBV6-6 and TRBJ2-1; TRBD1 or TRBD2 may be the D gene (6 bases each). The CDR3 spells CASSSLGGREQFF. The CDR3, as DNA: TGTGCCAGCAGCTCCCTGGGGGGCCGCGAGCAGTTCTTC.